This T cell receptor (beta chain) comes out of a study of blood T cell repertoires in COVID-19 (dated by TCRdb to 2020 to 2022). At the level of the whole study: The collaborator samples originated in the United States, Italy and Spain and spanned the acute and convalescent phases of COVID-19. The samples were drawn from the first 160 participants of the ongoing ImmuneRACE study and from roughly 1,300 subjects provided by 6 global collaborators. HLA class I and class II types, where available, came from metadata supplied by the sample provider rather than from assay-based typing. The prospective study material was composed of cDNA or gDNA derived from T cells, B-cell-depleted T cells, or PBMCs. Deeply sampled blood TCRbeta repertoires from subjects exposed to, actively infected with, or recovered from COVID-19 were included in the dataset. The repertoires were released in a freely available public database intended as a resource for research on the immune response to SARS-CoV-2. Sample metadata almost always included a de-identified subject ID, COVID-19 status, age in years and sex.

Each collaborating institution followed its own protocols to collect whole blood in K2EDTA tubes. For TCRbeta analysis, collaborator samples were shipped as frozen whole blood, as isolated PBMCs, or as DNA extracted from either sample type. The CDR3 covers 17 residues, taking in both the cysteine and the phenylalanine. CDR3 DNA only is kept here, 51 bases in frame from base 1. V loses 3 bases, J loses 0 bases, and the germline ends lie 12 bases apart. Reading the germline V gene gives CDR1 SGHTA and CDR2 FQGNSA. General findings and caveats noted by the study authors: Clinical and demographic metadata were provided uncurated, with the amount varying by source and participant.

The immunoSEQ Assay, a bias-controlled multiplex PCR, was used to amplify TCRbeta CDR3 regions from genomic DNA. From the authors' description of their analysis: Nucleated cell counts per sample were estimated from amplification of reference gene primers within the assay. To quantify the absolute abundance of each unique TCRbeta CDR3 rearrangement, sequence reads were collapsed and filtered. For each sample, productive Simpson clonality was calculated by taking the square root of Simpson's diversity index across productive rearrangements. This is the immuneACCESS table as TCRdb keeps it, with only in-frame sequences that have V and J called. A part of the clones is gone; compared with another copy, unresolved V genes explain less than half, and the rest is unexplained. That table furnishes V, J and clone size, whereas the DNA furnished D and trimming. The sample table shows some 250,000 clones, and 82% are seen once. Over 10% of the sample comes from the top ten.

Remarks on this clone: There is no known antigen for this receptor. The record has no base qualities; no much larger clone is one base away.

This receptor was obtained from a woman aged 55-75 years with active or convalescent COVID-19. Sequencing was performed on peripheral blood. The V and J genes are TRBV7-2 and TRBJ2-6; TRBD1 is perhaps the D gene, given 6 matching bases. Here the CDR3 is given as CASSFRQELSGANVLTF. At the DNA level, the sequence is TGTGCCAGCAGCTTCCGACAGGAACTCTCTGGGGCCAACGTCCTGACTTTC.